This T cell receptor (beta chain) was observed in a study of OX40 agonist ivuxolimab in advanced cancers. In the study overall: Prior therapy, whether anti-PD-1, anti-PD-L1 or anti-CTLA-4, was allowed, and roughly 41% had some. Findings and caveats of the study: At doses 0.1 to 3.0 mg/kg, CD4+ and CD8+ clones expanded.

Autoimmune disease history or systemic immunosuppression led to patients being barred. The method was immunoSEQ multiplex PCR; TCRdb's version includes in-frame clones alone and lacks a portion of them. The repertoire holds several thousand clones, with 90% as singletons. The CDR3 contains 16 residues. The V end was cut by 0 bases, the J end by 1 base, with 9 bases between. From germline, CDR1 is LGHNA and CDR2 YNFKEQ. About this clone: The target antigen is unknown.

The chain combines TRBV4-2 with TRBJ2-2, with D perhaps TRBD2 (5 bases). The TCR originated in an adult with an advanced solid tumor such as melanoma, head and neck, liver or kidney cancer. Specimen: CD4+ or CD8+ T cells sorted from blood, collected in a trial of the OX40 agonist ivuxolimab. The CDR3 bases are TGTGCCAGCAGCCAAGAAACGGGGTGGAACACCGGGGAGCTGTTTTTT. This gives the protein CASSQETGWNTGELFF.